This TCR beta chain was observed in a study of CD8 T cells in Susac syndrome. cDNA came from about 0.5 to 1 ug RNA primed by random hexamers. In TCRdb, the immunoSEQ multiplex PCR reads were re-called with MiXCR into one record per CDR3 protein. The table lists under 150,000 distinct CDR3 sequences, around 80% of them singletons. TEMRA cells underwent FACS enrichment and CD8+ and CD4+ T cells underwent negative isolation. This CDR3 is 15 amino acids long. From germline, CDR1 is SQVTM and CDR2 ANQGSEA. The J segment lost 9 bases and the V segment lost 1 base, leaving 5 bases of the junction unmatched. The chain combines TRBV29-1 with TRBJ2-1, with TRBD2 matching over 14 bases. The sequence was obtained from a human donor with multiple sclerosis. Sequencing was performed on CD8+ T cells from PBMCs. The CDR3 protein is CSVEGGLAGGGEQFF. The CDR3 nucleotides are TGCAGCGTTGAAGGAGGACTAGCGGGAGGAGGTGAGCAGTTCTTC.